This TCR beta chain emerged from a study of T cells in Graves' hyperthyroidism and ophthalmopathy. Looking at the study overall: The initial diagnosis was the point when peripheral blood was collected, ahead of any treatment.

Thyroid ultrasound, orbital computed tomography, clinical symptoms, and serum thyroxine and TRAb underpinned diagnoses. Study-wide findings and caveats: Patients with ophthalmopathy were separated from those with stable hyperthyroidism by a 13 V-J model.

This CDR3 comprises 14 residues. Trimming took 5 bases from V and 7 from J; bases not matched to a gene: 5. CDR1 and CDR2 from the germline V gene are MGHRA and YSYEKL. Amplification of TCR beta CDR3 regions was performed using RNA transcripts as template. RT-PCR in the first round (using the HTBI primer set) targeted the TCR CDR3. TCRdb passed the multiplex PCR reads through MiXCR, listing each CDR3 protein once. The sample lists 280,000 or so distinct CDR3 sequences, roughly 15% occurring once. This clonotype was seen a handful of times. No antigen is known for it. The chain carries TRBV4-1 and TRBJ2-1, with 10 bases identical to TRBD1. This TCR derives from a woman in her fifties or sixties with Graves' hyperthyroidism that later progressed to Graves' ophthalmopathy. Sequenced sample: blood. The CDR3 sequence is CASSTRTGGNEQFF. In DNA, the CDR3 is TGCGCCAGCAGCACTCGGACAGGGGGGAATGAGCAGTTCTTC.